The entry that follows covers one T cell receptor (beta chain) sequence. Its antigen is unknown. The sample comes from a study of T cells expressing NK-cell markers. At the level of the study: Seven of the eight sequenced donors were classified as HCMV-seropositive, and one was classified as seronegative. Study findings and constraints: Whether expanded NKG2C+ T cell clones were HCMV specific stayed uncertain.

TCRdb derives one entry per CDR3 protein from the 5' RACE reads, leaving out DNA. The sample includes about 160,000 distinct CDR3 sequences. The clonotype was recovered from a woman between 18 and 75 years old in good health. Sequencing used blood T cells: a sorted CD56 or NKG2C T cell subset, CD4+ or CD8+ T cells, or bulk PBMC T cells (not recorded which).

The CDR3 reads CASSSTGGVEAFF. The chain uses TRBV5-1 and TRBJ1-1; as DNA is missing, the TRBD1 call by TCRdb cannot be tested. The CDR3 runs 13 residues. CDR1 is SGHRS, CDR2 YFSETQ, per germline.